This T cell receptor beta chain appears in the sequencing data of a study of cytomegalovirus exposure and HLA in healthy donors. Overall study: The 120 validation repertoires and the 666 first-cohort repertoires shared a platform, a later analysis reported.

Some clones are missing from TCRdb's copy, which holds only in-frame ones; the method was immunoSEQ multiplex PCR. The table includes about 220,000 clones, over 70% detected once. This clone was counted a single time. Its antigen is as yet unknown. Study-level results: Published work reported that the classifier diagnosed cytomegalovirus status with high specificity and sensitivity. Among TCR beta chains, those listed as cytomegalovirus-associated numbered about 160.

J gave up 6 bases and V 3 bases, and 4 bases lay outside the gene matches. This CDR3 spans 14 amino acids. The germline V gene encodes CDR1 MNHEY and CDR2 SVGAGI. This clonotype originated in a woman aged 25 to 39 in good health and CMV-seropositive. The chain has TRBV6-5 and TRBJ2-7; 11 bases fit TRBD2. The sample taken for sequencing was PBMCs. CDR3 protein: CASSYTSGRIEQYF. The DNA of the CDR3 is TGTGCCAGCAGTTATACTAGCGGGAGAATCGAGCAGTACTTC.